A selection of T cell receptor beta chains follows, all from one sample in a study of response to subunit inactivated influenza vaccine. TCRdb re-derived calls from the RT-PCR reads in MiXCR, one entry per CDR3 protein. Of hundreds of thousands of distinct CDR3 sequences listed, around 13% are singletons. Sample: PBMCs from blood, taken around 14 days before vaccination. These receptors were taken from a man aged 50-59 years who received an inactivated influenza vaccine. Each CDR3 is given with its conserved first and last residue. D genes are given only for firm matches. Some rows mark clone size as missing; the rest say once, few, many or name a class of expanded clone.

D gene: .
J gene: TRBJ1-2
V gene: TRBV28
clone size: .
CDR3 DNA: TGTGCCAGCAGTTTCCCGACAAGAGCCAACTATGGCTACACCTTC
CDR3 protein: CASSFPTRANYGYTF

D gene: TRBD2
J gene: TRBJ2-5
V gene: TRBV4-1
clone size: few
CDR3 DNA: TGCGCCAGCAGCCAAGAATGGCCCCCCTCAGAGCGGGGGGCCCGGTACCAAGAGACCCAGTACTTC
CDR3 protein: CASSQEWPPSERGARYQETQYF

D gene: .
J gene: TRBJ2-2
V gene: TRBV12-3/TRBV12-4
clone size: .
CDR3 DNA: TGTACCCTCAGTTTAGTTTACACCCGAACGTACACCGGGGAGCTGTTTTTT
CDR3 protein: CTLSLVYTRTYTGELFF

D gene: TRBD2
J gene: TRBJ2-1
V gene: TRBV5-1
clone size: many
CDR3 DNA: TGCGCCAGCAGCCCGGGAGGGACATTTAACAATGAGCAGTTCTTC
CDR3 protein: CASSPGGTFNNEQFF

D gene: .
J gene: TRBJ1-1
V gene: TRBV6-5
clone size: many
CDR3 DNA: TGTGCCAGCAGTTACGGGGGGACTGAAGCTTTCTTT
CDR3 protein: CASSYGGTEAFF

D gene: TRBD2
J gene: TRBJ2-3
V gene: TRBV4-3
clone size: many
CDR3 DNA: TGCGCCAGCAGCCAAGATTTAGCGACTAGCGGGAGGACTAGCACAGATACGCAGTATTTT
CDR3 protein: CASSQDLATSGRTSTDTQYF

D gene: TRBD2
J gene: TRBJ2-3
V gene: TRBV7-2
clone size: .
CDR3 DNA: TGTGCCAGCAGCTTTGCCGGGACTAGCGGGAGCACAGATACGCAGTATTTT
CDR3 protein: CASSFAGTSGSTDTQYF

D gene: TRBD1
J gene: TRBJ2-7
V gene: TRBV20-1
clone size: few
CDR3 DNA: TGCAGTGCTATGAGAGACAGGGCCCACGAGCAGTACTTC
CDR3 protein: CSAMRDRAHEQYF

D gene: .
J gene: TRBJ2-6
V gene: TRBV29-1
clone size: few
CDR3 DNA: TGCAGCGTTGGGATGAGCTCTGGGGCCAACGTCCTGACTTTC
CDR3 protein: CSVGMSSGANVLTF

D gene: TRBD1
J gene: TRBJ2-5
V gene: TRBV29-1
clone size: .
CDR3 DNA: TGCAGCGTTACCCTGGGACAGGGGTTTTTAGAAGAGACCCAGTACTTC
CDR3 protein: CSVTLGQGFLEETQYF